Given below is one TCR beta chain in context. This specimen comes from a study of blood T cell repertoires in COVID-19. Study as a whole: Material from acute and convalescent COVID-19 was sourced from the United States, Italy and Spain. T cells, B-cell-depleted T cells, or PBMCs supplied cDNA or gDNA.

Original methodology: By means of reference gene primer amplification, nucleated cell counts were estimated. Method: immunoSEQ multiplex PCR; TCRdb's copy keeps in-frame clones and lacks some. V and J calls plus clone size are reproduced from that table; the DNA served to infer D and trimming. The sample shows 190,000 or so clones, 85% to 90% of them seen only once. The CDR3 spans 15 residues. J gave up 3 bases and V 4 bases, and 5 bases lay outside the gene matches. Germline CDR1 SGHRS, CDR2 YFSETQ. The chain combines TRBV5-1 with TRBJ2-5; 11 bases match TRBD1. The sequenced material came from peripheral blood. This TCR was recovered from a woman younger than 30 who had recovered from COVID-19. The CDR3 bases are TGCGCCAGCAGCGGGGGGACAGGGGGAGAAGAGACCCAGTACTTC. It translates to CASSGGTGGEETQYF.